This TCR beta chain was observed in a study of T-cell reconstitution after alpha-beta-depleted transplantation in children (dated by TCRdb to about 2016). Regarding the research as a whole: The study quantitatively tracked T-cell immune reconstitution after TCRalphabeta/CD19-depleted allogeneic hematopoietic cell transplantation in children using TCR repertoire profiling.

Library prep was done by PCR. Sequencing used an Illumina HiSeq 2500. To normalize quantification of the TCRbeta repertoire, the TCR libraries were built with molecular barcoding that relied on unique molecular identifiers. Using fastp trimming at Q25 and MiXCR clonotype assembly, TCRdb reanalyzed the public sequencing data and kept in-frame beta chains. Identical CDR3 protein sequences are pooled into one entry, listed with their most common genes and DNA. Present in this sample are hundreds of thousands of distinct CDR3 sequences, approximately 17% of which were seen just once. 0.8% to 1.1% of the sample goes to the ten largest clones. V and J are truncated by 6 bases and 5 bases respectively, leaving an intervening sequence of 9 bases. The CDR3, cysteine through phenylalanine, is 12 amino acids long. The entry retains the CDR3 DNA only, 36 bases that are in frame from base 1. From a lookup of the germline V gene (reference sequence), CDR1 and CDR2 are SEHNR and FQNEAQ.

This clonotype was found a few times. What this receptor recognizes is not known. Base qualities are not recorded, but no much larger clone differs from it by a single base. The source of this sequence is a human donor who donated a stem cell graft to a child with acute myeloid leukemia. The rearranged segments are TRBV7-9 and TRBJ2-3; a confident D gene designation cannot be given. Source: PBMCs from the stem cell graft donor, taken from the stem cell graft. DNA sequence: TGTGCCAGCAGTTCGCGGTTAGATACGCAGTATTTT. It codes for CASSSRLDTQYF. The reference TRBV7-9 and TRBJ2-3 proteins fill in what lies around the CDR3, so the full variable domain reads DTGVSQNPRHKITKRGQNVTFRCDPISEHNRLYWYRQTLGQGPEFLTYFQNEAQLEKSRLLSDRFSAERPKGSFSTLEIQRTEQGDSAMYLCASSSRLDTQYFGPGTRLTVL.